The rows below give T cell receptor beta chains drawn from one sample of a study of T cell responses to AZD1222 COVID-19 vaccine. The method was immunoSEQ multiplex PCR; TCRdb's version includes in-frame clones alone and lacks a portion of them. Counted here are 150,000 or so clones, 92% occurring once; the ten biggest clones make up about 1.9%. The specimen was peripheral blood, collected on day 0 of AZD1222 vaccination. Receptors were obtained from an adult in good health. Each CDR3 is given with its conserved first and last residue. D genes are given only for firm matches.

j_gene,v_gene,d_gene,CDR3aa,CDR3nt
TRBJ2-3,TRBV5-1,.,CASSSEGGTDTQYF,TGCGCCAGCAGCTCGGAGGGGGGAACAGATACGCAGTATTTT
TRBJ1-5,TRBV7-2,.,CASSSDGNQPQHF,TGTGCCAGCAGCTCGGACGGGAATCAGCCCCAGCATTTT
TRBJ1-2,TRBV3-1/TRBV3-2,TRBD1,CASSQDREGGATF,TGTGCCAGCAGCCAAGATCGAGAAGGGGGCGCAACCTTC
TRBJ1-5,TRBV5-4,.,CASSLGSTQPQHF,TGTGCCAGCAGCTTGGGGTCGACGCAGCCCCAGCATTTT
TRBJ2-5,TRBV29-1,.,CSGRNQETQYF,TGCAGCGGCAGGAATCAAGAGACCCAGTACTTC
TRBJ1-5,TRBV6-5,.,CASSYERGGRSQHF,TGTGCCAGCAGTTACGAGAGGGGTGGCCGGTCCCAGCATTTT
TRBJ2-5,TRBV6-5,.,CASSSGTGQETQYF,TGTGCCAGCAGTAGTGGGACGGGGCAAGAGACCCAGTACTTC
TRBJ1-2,TRBV4-1,.,CASSQDRGDYGYTF,TGCGCCAGCAGCCAAGATCGGGGCGACTATGGCTACACCTTC
TRBJ2-1,TRBV7-7,TRBD2,CASSATSGGASEQFF,TGTGCTAGCAGCGCGACTAGCGGGGGGGCATCTGAGCAGTTCTTC
TRBJ1-1,TRBV6-6,.,CASSYMQNTEAFF,TGTGCCAGCAGTTACATGCAGAACACTGAAGCTTTCTTT
TRBJ2-2,TRBV12-3/TRBV12-4,.,CASSPRDTGELFF,TGTGCCAGCAGTCCTAGAGACACCGGGGAGCTGTTTTTT
TRBJ2-2,TRBV7-2,.,CASTQGTHSSGELFF,TGTGCCAGCACCCAGGGGACCCATAGCTCCGGGGAGCTGTTTTTT